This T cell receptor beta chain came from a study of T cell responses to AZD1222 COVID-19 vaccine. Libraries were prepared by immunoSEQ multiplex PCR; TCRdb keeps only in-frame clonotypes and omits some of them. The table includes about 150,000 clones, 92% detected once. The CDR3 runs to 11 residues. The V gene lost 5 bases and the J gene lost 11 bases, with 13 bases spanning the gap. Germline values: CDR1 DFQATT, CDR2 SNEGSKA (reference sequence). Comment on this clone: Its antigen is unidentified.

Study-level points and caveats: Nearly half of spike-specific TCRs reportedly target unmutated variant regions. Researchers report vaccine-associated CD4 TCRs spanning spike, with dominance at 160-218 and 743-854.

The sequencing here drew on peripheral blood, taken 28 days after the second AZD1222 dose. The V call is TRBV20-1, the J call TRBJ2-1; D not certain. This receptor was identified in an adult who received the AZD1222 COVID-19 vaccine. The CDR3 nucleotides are TGCAGTGCTCCGCTGGGCATTAAGCAGTTCTTC. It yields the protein CSAPLGIKQFF.